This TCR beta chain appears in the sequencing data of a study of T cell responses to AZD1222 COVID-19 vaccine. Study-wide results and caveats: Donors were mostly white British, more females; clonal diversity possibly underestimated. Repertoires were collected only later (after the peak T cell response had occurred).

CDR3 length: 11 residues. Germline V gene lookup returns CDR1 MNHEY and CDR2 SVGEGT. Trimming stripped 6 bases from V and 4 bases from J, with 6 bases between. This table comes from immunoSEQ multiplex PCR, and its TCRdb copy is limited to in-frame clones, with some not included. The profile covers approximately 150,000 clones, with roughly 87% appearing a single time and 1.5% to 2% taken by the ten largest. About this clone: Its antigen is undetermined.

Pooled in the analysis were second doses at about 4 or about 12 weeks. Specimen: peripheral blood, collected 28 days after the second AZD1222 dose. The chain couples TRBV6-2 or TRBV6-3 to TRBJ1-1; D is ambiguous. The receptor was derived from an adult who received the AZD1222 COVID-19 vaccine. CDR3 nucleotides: TGTGCCAGCAGCTATGTCACTGAAGCTTTCTTT. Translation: CASSYVTEAFF.